This T cell receptor (beta chain) emerged from a study of CD8 T cells in ankylosing spondylitis. TCRdb itself ran the 5' RACE reads through MiXCR, one entry per CDR3 protein. The repertoire consists of about 130,000 distinct CDR3 sequences, with roughly an eighth occurring once and the leading ten covering about 3%. This clonotype was seen more than once but under ten times. This CDR3 spans 15 amino acids. Trimming removed 6 bases at V and 5 bases at J, with 19 bases between. CDR1 is MNHNS, CDR2 SASEGT, per germline. The sample consisted of blood, either unsorted or a sorted T cell fraction (not recorded which). The TCR comes from a female donor with ankylosing spondylitis or in good health (not recorded which). The chain is built from TRBV6-1 and TRBJ1-2; TRBD1 is a possible D gene (5 bases). Written as DNA, the CDR3 is TGTGCCAGCAGGCTAGCGGGGGTCTTTGGGTATGGCTACACCTTC. Translation gives CASRLAGVFGYGYTF.